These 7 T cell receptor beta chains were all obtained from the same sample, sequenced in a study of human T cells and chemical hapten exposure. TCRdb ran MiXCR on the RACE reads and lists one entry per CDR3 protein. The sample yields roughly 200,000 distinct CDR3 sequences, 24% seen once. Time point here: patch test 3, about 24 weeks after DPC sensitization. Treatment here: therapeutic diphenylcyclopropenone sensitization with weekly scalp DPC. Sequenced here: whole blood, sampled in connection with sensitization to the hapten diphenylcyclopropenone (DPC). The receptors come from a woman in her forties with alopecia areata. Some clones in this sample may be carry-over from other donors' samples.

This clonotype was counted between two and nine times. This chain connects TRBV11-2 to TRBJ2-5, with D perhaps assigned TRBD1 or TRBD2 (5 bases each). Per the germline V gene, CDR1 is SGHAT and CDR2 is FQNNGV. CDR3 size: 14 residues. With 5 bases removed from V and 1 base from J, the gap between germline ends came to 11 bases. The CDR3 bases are TGTGCCAGCAGCAAGGGGACGGTCCAAGAGACCCAGTACTTC. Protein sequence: CASSKGTVQETQYF.

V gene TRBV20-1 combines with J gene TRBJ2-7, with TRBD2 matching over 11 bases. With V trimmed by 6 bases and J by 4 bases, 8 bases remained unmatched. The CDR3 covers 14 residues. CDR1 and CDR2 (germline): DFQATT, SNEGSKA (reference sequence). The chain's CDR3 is CSASTGTSGYEQYF. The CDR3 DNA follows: TGCAGTGCCTCCACCGGGACTAGCGGTTACGAGCAGTACTTC.

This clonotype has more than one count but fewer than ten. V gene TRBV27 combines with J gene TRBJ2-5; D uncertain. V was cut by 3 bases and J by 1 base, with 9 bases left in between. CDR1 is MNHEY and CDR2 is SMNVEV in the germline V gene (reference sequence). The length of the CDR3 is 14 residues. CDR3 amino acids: CASSFGGPQETQYF. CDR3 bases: TGTGCCAGCAGTTTCGGCGGTCCCCAAGAGACCCAGTACTTC.

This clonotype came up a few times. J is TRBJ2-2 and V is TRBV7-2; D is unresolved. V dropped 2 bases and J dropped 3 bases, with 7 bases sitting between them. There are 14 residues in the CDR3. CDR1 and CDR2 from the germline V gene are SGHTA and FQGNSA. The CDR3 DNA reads TGTGCCAGCAGCTTATTCATTTACACCGGGGAGCTGTTTTTT. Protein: CASSLFIYTGELFF. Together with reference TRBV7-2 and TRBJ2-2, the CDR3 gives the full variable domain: GAGVSQSPSNKVTEKGKDVELRCDPISGHTALYWYRQSLGQGLEFLIYFQGNSAPDKSGLPSDRFSAERTGGSVSTLTIQRTQQEDSAVYLCASSLFIYTGELFFGEGSRLTVL.

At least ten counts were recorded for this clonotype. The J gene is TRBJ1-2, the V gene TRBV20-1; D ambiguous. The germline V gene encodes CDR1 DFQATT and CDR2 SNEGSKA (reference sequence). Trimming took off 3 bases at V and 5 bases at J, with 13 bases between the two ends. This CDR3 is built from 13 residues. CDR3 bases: TGCAGTGCTAGGGGCGGAACTACGTATGGCTACACCTTC. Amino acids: CSARGGTTYGYTF.

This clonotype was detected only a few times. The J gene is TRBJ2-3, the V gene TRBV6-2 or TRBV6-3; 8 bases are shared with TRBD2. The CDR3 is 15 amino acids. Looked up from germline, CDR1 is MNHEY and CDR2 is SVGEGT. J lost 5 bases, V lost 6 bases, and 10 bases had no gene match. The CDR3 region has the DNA TGTGCCAGCAGACGCAGCGGGAGTGAGGTAGATACGCAGTATTTT. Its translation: CASRRSGSEVDTQYF.

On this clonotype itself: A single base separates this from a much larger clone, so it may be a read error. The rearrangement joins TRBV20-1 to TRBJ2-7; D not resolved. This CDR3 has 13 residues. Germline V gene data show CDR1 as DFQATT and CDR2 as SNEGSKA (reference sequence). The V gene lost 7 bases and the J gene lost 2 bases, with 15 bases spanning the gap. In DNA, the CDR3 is TGCAGTGTGAACACGGATTCCACCTACGAGCAGTACTTC. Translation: CSVNTDSTYEQYF.